This is a list of T cell receptor beta chains from one sample in a study of neurological immune-mediated disorders. TCRdb used MiXCR to reprocess the 5' RACE reads, holding one entry per CDR3 protein. The sample records roughly 36,000 distinct CDR3 sequences, 3% to 3.5% being singletons. The sequenced sample consisted of PBMCs. These receptors all stem from a woman aged 55-70 years with multiple sclerosis. Both conserved end residues are trimmed from each CDR3. D genes are given only for firm matches.

v_gene: TRBV7-2; d_gene: TRBD1; j_gene: TRBJ2-5; CDR3aa: ASSPQQGSWETQY
v_gene: TRBV12-3/TRBV12-4; d_gene: NA; j_gene: TRBJ2-6; CDR3aa: ASINGAGANVLT
v_gene: TRBV12-3/TRBV12-4; d_gene: TRBD1; j_gene: TRBJ2-3; CDR3aa: ASTGTGSMDTQY
v_gene: TRBV20-1; d_gene: TRBD2; j_gene: TRBJ2-2; CDR3aa: SAKNPGLAGGYTGELF
v_gene: TRBV4-1; d_gene: NA; j_gene: TRBJ1-5; CDR3aa: ASSQDGGRAQPQH
v_gene: TRBV12-3/TRBV12-4; d_gene: TRBD1; j_gene: TRBJ2-7; CDR3aa: ASSLTSLDRGTYEQY
v_gene: TRBV5-1; d_gene: NA; j_gene: TRBJ2-2; CDR3aa: ASRRDFTGEMF
v_gene: TRBV2; d_gene: TRBD1; j_gene: TRBJ1-5; CDR3aa: ASGRTGGRGNQPQH
v_gene: TRBV3-1; d_gene: NA; j_gene: TRBJ2-4; CDR3aa: ASSQAKNIQY
v_gene: TRBV5-1; d_gene: NA; j_gene: TRBJ2-7; CDR3aa: ASSYQGEQY